Listed here are 20 T cell receptor beta chains from one sample, sequenced in a study of response to subunit inactivated influenza vaccine. A single record per CDR3 protein comes from TCRdb applying MiXCR to the RT-PCR reads. This table has 500,000 or so distinct CDR3 sequences, 16% appearing once. Sequenced here: CD4+ T cells sorted from PBMCs, sampled 23 to 25 months after vaccination. The source is a man aged 50 to 69 who received an inactivated influenza vaccine.

The V gene is TRBV6-1, the J gene TRBJ1-1, with D perhaps matching TRBD1 (6 bases). Germline V gene sequence: CDR1 MNHNS, CDR2 SASEGT. Trimming removed 7 bases from V and 11 bases from J, with 23 bases in between. The CDR3 runs 14 residues. The chain's CDR3 is CASIRPGQTLQAFF. The CDR3 region has the DNA TGTGCCAGCATACGACCAGGACAGACGTTACAGGCTTTCTTT.

This clonotype was counted a few times. The V and J genes are TRBV12-3 or TRBV12-4 and TRBJ2-3; 10 bases match TRBD2. Unmatched junction bases numbered 4, after V lost 7 bases and J lost 3 bases. The CDR3 runs 14 residues. For the CDR3, the DNA is TGTGCCAGCACTCTAGCGGGGGTAACAGATACGCAGTATTTT. Protein sequence: CASTLAGVTDTQYF.

This clonotype was observed a handful of times. The V call is TRBV7-2, the J call TRBJ2-3, with unresolved D. Germline CDR1 reads SGHTA; CDR2 reads FQGNSA. The CDR3 extends over 14 amino acids. Deletions cut 4 bases from V and 2 bases from J, with 10 bases between. The DNA of the CDR3 is TGTGCCAGCAGCTACGGGTTAACCACAGATACGCAGTATTTT. This encodes CASSYGLTTDTQYF.

This rearrangement joins TRBV5-1 to TRBJ2-6; perhaps D is TRBD1 or TRBD2 (5 bases each). Germline values: CDR1 SGHRS, CDR2 YFSETQ. This CDR3 comprises 14 residues. Trimming shortened V by 7 bases and J by 1 base, and 9 bases separated the two germline ends. The CDR3 loop is CASGTSSGANVLTF. The CDR3 DNA follows: TGCGCCAGCGGGACCAGTTCTGGGGCCAACGTCCTGACTTTC.

This clonotype was picked up a small number of times. The rearrangement uses TRBV12-3 or TRBV12-4 and TRBJ1-6, with 9 nucleotides matching TRBD1. V shed 6 bases and J 9 bases; nucleotides not matched to a gene: 6. This CDR3 region has 14 residues. CDR3 protein: CASSPRDRVSPLHF. CDR3 sequence (DNA): TGTGCCAGCAGCCCCCGGGACAGGGTTTCACCCCTCCACTTT.

Turning to this clonotype: Just one base apart from a much larger clone, this may be a read error. The rearrangement links TRBV4-1 to TRBJ2-3; D ambiguous. Germline loops: CDR1 MGHRA, CDR2 YSYEKL. The CDR3 is made up of 13 amino acids. The CDR3 here is CASSQDPTDMQYF. As DNA, the CDR3 is TGCGCCAGCAGCCAGGACCCCACAGATATGCAGTATTTT.

The chain employs TRBV2 and TRBJ2-7; 11 positions agree with TRBD2. Losses at the gene ends were 6 bases for V and 7 bases for J; bases not matched to a gene: 8. The CDR3 length is 14 residues. CDR1 is SNHLY and CDR2 is FYNNEI in the germline V gene. CDR3 DNA: TGTGCCAGCAGCATAAGGACTAGCGGGTGGGAGCAGTACTTC. It yields the protein CASSIRTSGWEQYF.

This clonotype was observed a handful of times. The chain combines TRBV5-1 with TRBJ2-3; 8 nucleotides agree with TRBD1. The CDR3 spans 14 residues. Unmatched junction bases numbered 8, after V lost 5 bases and J lost 6 bases. Germline loops: CDR1 SGHRS, CDR2 YFSETQ. CDR3 DNA: TGCGCCAGCAGGAGGACGACAGGGGTGGATACGCAGTATTTT. Translated: CASRRTTGVDTQYF.

V and J are TRBV12-3 or TRBV12-4 and TRBJ2-1; the D gene is possibly TRBD2 (7 bases). V gave up 6 bases and J gave up 8 bases, with 11 bases separating them. CDR3 length: 12 amino acids. Written as DNA, the CDR3 is TGTGCCAGCAGGGGCGGGGGCGATGAGCAGTTCTTC. Translated: CASRGGGDEQFF.

The chain carries TRBV11-2 and TRBJ2-1; no firm D call. Looked up from germline, CDR1 is SGHAT and CDR2 is FQNNGV. There are 11 residues in the CDR3. V was shortened by 5 bases and J by 14 bases, with 13 bases between the two germline ends. CDR3 in amino acids: CASSRAAEKFF. The CDR3 DNA follows: TGTGCCAGCAGCCGCGCGGCGGAGAAGTTCTTC.

Of note for this clonotype: It may be a read error: a sequence one base away is much more abundant. The CDR3 DNA reads as TGCGCCAGCAGCGGACAGGACGGGAACACTGAATCTTTCTTT. This gives the protein CASSGQDGNTESFF. This rearrangement joins TRBV5-1 to TRBJ1-1; 7 bases fit TRBD1. The CDR3 extends over 14 amino acids. From germline, CDR1 is SGHRS and CDR2 YFSETQ.

The chain couples TRBV12-3 or TRBV12-4 to TRBJ1-6; D call uncertain. Trimming stripped 6 bases from V and 8 bases from J, with 11 bases between. This CDR3 contains 13 residues. The CDR3: CASSLLLYSPLHF. The CDR3 DNA reads as TGTGCCAGCAGCCTACTCCTATATTCACCCCTCCACTTT.

This rearrangement joins TRBV5-5 to TRBJ2-1; D unclear. The V gene lost 2 bases and the J gene lost 2 bases, with 8 bases spanning the gap. Germline V gene lookup returns CDR1 SGHKS and CDR2 YYEKEE (reference sequence). This CDR3 is 14 amino acids long. CDR3 sequence: CASSLILTYNEQFF. Here the CDR3 DNA reads TGTGCCAGCAGCTTAATTCTGACCTACAATGAGCAGTTCTTC.

This chain joins TRBV11-2 and TRBJ2-3; 8 nucleotides match TRBD2. The V gene end was trimmed by 1 base and the J gene end by 2 bases; junction bases not matched to a gene: 11. CDR1 is SGHAT, CDR2 FQNNGV, per germline. This CDR3 spans 18 amino acids. The CDR3 sequence is CASSLGAVSGDFTDTQYF. CDR3 in DNA: TGTGCCAGCAGCTTAGGGGCGGTTAGCGGGGATTTCACAGATACGCAGTATTTT.

This clonotype was detected only a few times. This chain connects TRBV12-3 or TRBV12-4 to TRBJ2-7; D might be TRBD2 (6 bases). There are 14 residues in the CDR3. Trimming cost V 4 bases and J 3 bases, with 13 bases left between them. The CDR3 DNA follows: TGTGCCAGCAGTTCAGAGGAGGGTATCTACGAGCAGTACTTC. This gives the protein CASSSEEGIYEQYF.

This clonotype was picked up a small number of times. The J gene is TRBJ2-3, the V gene TRBV29-1, with 13 bases matching TRBD2. The CDR3 runs 16 residues. Germline-derived CDR1 and CDR2 are SQVTM and ANQGSEA. The V gene end was trimmed by 6 bases and the J gene end by 1 base; junction bases not matched to a gene: 7. The CDR3, as DNA: TGCAGCGTGGGATTCGGACTAGCGGGAGGCACAGATACGCAGTATTTT. It specifies CSVGFGLAGGTDTQYF.

This clonotype was found a few times. V usage is TRBV20-1 and J usage is TRBJ2-4, with unresolved D. Germline CDR1 and CDR2: DFQATT and SNEGSKA (reference sequence). Trimming pared 3 bases from V and 0 bases from J, leaving 12 bases between. CDR3 length equals 15 residues. CDR3 residues: CSASKGYGAKNIQYF. CDR3 bases: TGCAGTGCTAGCAAGGGTTATGGAGCCAAAAACATTCAGTACTTC.

This clonotype showed up just a few times. This sequence joins TRBV5-1 and TRBJ2-3, with 9 nucleotides matching TRBD2. CDR3 length equals 15 residues. The germline CDR1 and CDR2 sequences are SGHRS and YFSETQ. The ends lost 3 bases at V and 5 bases at J; junction bases unmatched: 7. The CDR3 spells CASSSRGGQGDTQYF. CDR3 nucleotides: TGCGCCAGCAGCTCGCGGGGGGGCCAGGGAGATACGCAGTATTTT.

This clonotype was seen more than once but under ten times. This chain links TRBV20-1 with TRBJ1-5; D may be TRBD1 (5 bases). Between the trimmed V and J ends, which lost 4 bases and 2 bases, there was a span of 15 bases. The CDR3 has 15 residues. From germline, CDR1 is DFQATT and CDR2 SNEGSKA (reference sequence). CDR3 loop: CSATTGPLGNQPQHF. CDR3 bases: TGCAGTGCTACTACAGGCCCCCTGGGCAATCAGCCCCAGCATTTT.

The chain carries TRBV6-1 and TRBJ2-5, with D uncertain. The CDR3 sequence is 14 residues long. Trimming cost V 6 bases and J 5 bases, with 16 bases left between them. CDR1 is MNHNS, CDR2 SASEGT, per germline. The CDR3: CASRTNGLGETQYF. As DNA, the CDR3 is TGTGCCAGCAGAACCAACGGGTTAGGCGAGACCCAGTACTTC.